Listed here is a single TCR beta chain. Germline V CDR1 and CDR2: ENHRY, SYGVKD. V lost 0 bases to trimming and J lost 2 bases; unmatched junction nucleotides: 4. The CDR3 length is 16 residues. These data belong to a study of blood T cell repertoires in COVID-19. About the research overall: The origin of the acute and convalescent COVID-19 samples was the United States, Italy and Spain.

In the authors' methods: The authors estimated nucleated cell counts from reference gene primer amplification. The assay was immunoSEQ multiplex PCR, and TCRdb's table has in-frame clones only and misses some. That table gives V, J and clone size, and the DNA gave D and trimming. In the table there are 75,000 to 90,000 clones, around nine tenths of which are singletons. The chain links TRBV10-3 to TRBJ2-3; 8 nucleotides match TRBD2. The source is a man aged 45-65 years with active or convalescent COVID-19. The sample consisted of peripheral blood. DNA for the CDR3: TGTGCCATCAGTGAGTCGACGGGGGGGGACACAGATACGCAGTATTTT. Amino acid sequence: CAISESTGGDTDTQYF.